This TCR beta chain was found in a study of beta chain features in type 1 diabetes. Study-wide results and limits: The naive, central memory and Treg TCRB repertoires showed an apparent similarity that was greater among patients than among healthy donors. Among all four CD4+ subsets, Type 1 diabetes patients had TCRB CDR3s that were moderately but significantly shorter.

J lost 0 bases, V lost 3 bases, and 3 bases had no gene match. The CDR3 has 15 amino acids. CDR1 is LNHDA, CDR2 SQIVND, per germline (reference sequence). On this clone: What it recognizes is unknown.

Expressed TCRB transcripts were sequenced because the entire RNA isolate underwent reverse transcription. Generated by immunoSEQ multiplex PCR, the TCRdb table keeps only in-frame clones and is missing some. The table lists 400,000 to 450,000 clones, 11% to 15% of them singletons, with 0.035% to 0.04% in the top ten. The chain joins TRBV19 to TRBJ2-3; the match to TRBD2 covers 7 bases. Sequences were obtained from naive CD4+ T cells from blood. The receptor comes from a man aged 25 to 45 in good health. CDR3 in amino acids: CASSIRGVSTDTQYF. In DNA form, the CDR3 reads TGTGCCAGTAGTATTCGGGGGGTCAGCACAGATACGCAGTATTTT.